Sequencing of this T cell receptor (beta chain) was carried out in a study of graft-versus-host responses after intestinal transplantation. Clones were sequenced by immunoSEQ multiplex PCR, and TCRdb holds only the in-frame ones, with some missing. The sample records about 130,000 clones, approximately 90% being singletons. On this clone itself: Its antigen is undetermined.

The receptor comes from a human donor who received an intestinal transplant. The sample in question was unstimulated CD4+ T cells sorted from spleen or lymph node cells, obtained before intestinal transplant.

CDR3 in DNA: TGTGCCAGCAGTGTTGACAGGAACTATGGCTACACCTTC. Its protein is CASSVDRNYGYTF. This chain joins TRBV6-1 and TRBJ1-2; tentative D call: TRBD1 (6 bases). This CDR3 is built from 13 residues. V was pared by 4 bases and J by 2 bases, with 8 bases between. Germline-derived CDR1 and CDR2 are MNHNS and SASEGT.